This T cell receptor (beta chain) was observed in a study of beta chain features in type 1 diabetes. Study results and limitations: It was among patients, rather than healthy donors, that naive, central memory and Treg TCRB repertoires appeared more similar.

It was via CD45RO/CCR7/CD25/CD127/CD95/CD27 that CD4+ naive, central memory, regulatory and stem cell-like memory cells were sorted. This CDR3 spans 15 amino acids. With 2 bases clipped from V and 0 bases from J, the junction kept 4 bases outside the gene matches. Germline V lookup: CDR1 SGHRS, CDR2 YFSETQ. With respect to this clone: Antigen unknown.

Expressed TCRB transcripts were sequenced, since all the RNA that had been isolated was reverse transcribed. The repertoire was sequenced with immunoSEQ multiplex PCR; TCRdb's copy has only in-frame clones and lacks some. The sample carries more than 300,000 clones, roughly 12% recorded once. V gene TRBV5-1 combines with J gene TRBJ1-2, with 7 bases fitting TRBD1. The receptor was isolated from a man between 18 and 29 years old in good health. Sequencing was performed on naive CD4+ T cells from blood. CDR3 sequence: CASSLGTVPNYGYTF. In nucleotides, the CDR3 is TGCGCCAGCAGCTTAGGGACAGTCCCTAACTATGGCTACACCTTC.